The rows below give T cell receptor beta chains drawn from one sample of a study of STAT3 mutations in large granular lymphocyte leukemia. The table came from immunoSEQ multiplex PCR; TCRdb's copy has only in-frame clones and leaves some out. The table shows about 9,300 clones, with 88% occurring only once. Sequenced material: peripheral blood mononuclear cells. The receptor set was obtained from an elderly man with T-cell large granular lymphocyte leukemia. Some clones in this sample may be carry-over from other donors' samples. Both conserved end residues are part of each CDR3. Each record gives: V gene, J gene, D gene, clone size, CDR3 protein, CDR3 DNA. D genes are given only for firm matches. Clone size is stated in some rows and not others, as once, few, many or a class when expanded.

v_call: TRBV29-1; j_call: TRBJ1-2; d_call: .; clone_size: .; cdr3_aa: CSARVEATGGYTF; cdr3_nt: TGCAGCGCCCGCGTGGAGGCCACGGGGGGCTACACCTTC
v_call: TRBV25-1; j_call: TRBJ2-7; d_call: .; clone_size: .; cdr3_aa: CASRTDPYEQYF; cdr3_nt: TGTGCCAGCAGGACAGACCCCTACGAGCAGTACTTC
v_call: TRBV5-1; j_call: TRBJ2-5; d_call: .; clone_size: .; cdr3_aa: CASSVDGGGETQYF; cdr3_nt: TGCGCCAGCAGCGTGGACGGGGGAGGCGAGACCCAGTACTTC
v_call: TRBV5-1; j_call: TRBJ1-3; d_call: TRBD1; clone_size: .; cdr3_aa: CASSPEPGTAGNTIYF; cdr3_nt: TGCGCCAGCAGCCCGGAGCCCGGGACAGCCGGAAACACCATATATTTT
v_call: TRBV27; j_call: TRBJ2-7; d_call: .; clone_size: once; cdr3_aa: CASSLPRGRGLDYEQYF; cdr3_nt: TGTGCCAGCAGTTTACCCAGGGGGCGGGGGCTTGACTACGAGCAGTACTTC
v_call: TRBV5-1; j_call: TRBJ2-2; d_call: TRBD2; clone_size: .; cdr3_aa: CASSLYGFGGSNTGELFF; cdr3_nt: TGCGCCAGCAGCTTGTATGGTTTCGGCGGGAGTAACACCGGGGAGCTGTTTTTT
v_call: TRBV7-9; j_call: TRBJ1-1; d_call: .; clone_size: .; cdr3_aa: CASSPQRGGNTEAFF; cdr3_nt: TGTGCCAGCAGCCCTCAACGGGGGGGGAACACTGAAGCTTTCTTT
v_call: TRBV11-2; j_call: TRBJ2-1; d_call: .; clone_size: .; cdr3_aa: CASSYRLVGNEQFF; cdr3_nt: TGTGCCAGCAGCTACAGACTAGTAGGTAATGAGCAGTTCTTC
v_call: TRBV18; j_call: TRBJ1-6; d_call: TRBD1; clone_size: .; cdr3_aa: CASSVGQGSPLHF; cdr3_nt: TGTGCCAGCAGCGTGGGACAGGGCTCACCCCTCCACTTT
v_call: TRBV30; j_call: TRBJ1-4; d_call: .; clone_size: .; cdr3_aa: CAYTLATNEKLFF; cdr3_nt: TGTGCCTACACACTTGCAACTAATGAAAAACTGTTTTTT
v_call: TRBV5-6; j_call: TRBJ1-6; d_call: .; clone_size: .; cdr3_aa: CASSGGSRRNSPLHF; cdr3_nt: TGTGCCAGCAGCGGAGGATCAAGGCGTAATTCACCCCTCCACTTT
v_call: TRBV5-6; j_call: TRBJ1-4; d_call: .; clone_size: .; cdr3_aa: CASNGVTNEKLFF; cdr3_nt: TGTGCCAGCAACGGGGTTACTAATGAAAAACTGTTTTTT
v_call: TRBV15; j_call: TRBJ1-1; d_call: TRBD1; clone_size: .; cdr3_aa: CATSRTGGDTEAFF; cdr3_nt: TGTGCCACCAGCCGAACAGGGGGGGACACTGAAGCTTTCTTT
v_call: TRBV6-6; j_call: TRBJ1-2; d_call: TRBD1; clone_size: .; cdr3_aa: CASSYPPGQGEGGYTF; cdr3_nt: TGTGCCAGCAGTTACCCCCCGGGACAGGGGGAGGGAGGCTACACCTTC
v_call: TRBV7-8; j_call: TRBJ1-2; d_call: .; clone_size: .; cdr3_aa: CASSPQVGGYTF; cdr3_nt: TGTGCCAGCAGCCCACAGGTCGGCGGCTACACCTTC
v_call: TRBV5-6; j_call: TRBJ2-7; d_call: .; clone_size: once; cdr3_aa: CASSLDSGYFYEQYF; cdr3_nt: TGTGCCAGCAGCTTGGACAGCGGATATTTCTACGAGCAGTACTTC
v_call: TRBV10-3; j_call: TRBJ2-1; d_call: TRBD2; clone_size: .; cdr3_aa: CAISESKGGGANEQFF; cdr3_nt: TGTGCCATCAGTGAGTCGAAAGGCGGGGGGGCAAATGAGCAGTTCTTC
v_call: TRBV12-5; j_call: TRBJ2-1; d_call: TRBD2; clone_size: .; cdr3_aa: CASGPLAGNEQFF; cdr3_nt: TGTGCTAGTGGTCCCTTAGCGGGCAATGAGCAGTTCTTC
v_call: TRBV5-1; j_call: TRBJ2-2; d_call: TRBD2; clone_size: .; cdr3_aa: CASTGDQAGTGELFF; cdr3_nt: TGCGCCAGCACAGGAGACCAAGCGGGGACCGGGGAGCTGTTTTTT
v_call: TRBV10-3; j_call: TRBJ1-5; d_call: .; clone_size: .; cdr3_aa: CAISEGQPQHF; cdr3_nt: TGTGCCATCAGTGAGGGGCAGCCCCAGCATTTT
v_call: TRBV6-5; j_call: TRBJ1-1; d_call: .; clone_size: .; cdr3_aa: CASSYQEEMNTEAFF; cdr3_nt: TGTGCCAGCAGTTACCAGGAGGAAATGAACACTGAAGCTTTCTTT
v_call: TRBV18; j_call: TRBJ2-3; d_call: .; clone_size: .; cdr3_aa: CASSPMGASSLGTQYF; cdr3_nt: TGTGCCAGCTCACCAATGGGGGCGTCAAGTTTGGGTACGCAGTATTTT